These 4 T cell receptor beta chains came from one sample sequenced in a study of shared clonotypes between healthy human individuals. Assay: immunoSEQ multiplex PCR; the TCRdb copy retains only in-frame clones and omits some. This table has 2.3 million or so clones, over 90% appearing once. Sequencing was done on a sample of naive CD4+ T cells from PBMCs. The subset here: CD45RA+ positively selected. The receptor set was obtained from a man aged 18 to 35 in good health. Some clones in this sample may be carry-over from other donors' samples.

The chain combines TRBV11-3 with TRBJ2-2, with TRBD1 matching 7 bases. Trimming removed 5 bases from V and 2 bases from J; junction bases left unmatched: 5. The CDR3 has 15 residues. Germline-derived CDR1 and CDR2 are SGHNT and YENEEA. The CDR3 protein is CASSRQGPNTGELFF. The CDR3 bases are TGTGCCAGCAGCCGACAGGGACCCAACACCGGGGAGCTGTTTTTT.

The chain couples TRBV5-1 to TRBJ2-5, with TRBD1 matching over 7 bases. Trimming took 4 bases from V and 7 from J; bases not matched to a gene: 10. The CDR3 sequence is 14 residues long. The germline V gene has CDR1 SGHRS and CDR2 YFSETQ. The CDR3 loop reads CASSIMGQWGTQYF. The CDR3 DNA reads TGCGCCAGCAGCATAATGGGACAGTGGGGGACCCAGTACTTC.

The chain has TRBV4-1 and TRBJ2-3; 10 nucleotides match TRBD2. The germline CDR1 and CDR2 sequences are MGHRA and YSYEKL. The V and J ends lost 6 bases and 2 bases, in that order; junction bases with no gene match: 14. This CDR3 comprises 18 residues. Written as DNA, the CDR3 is TGCGCCAGCAGAACGGAATCTTCTAGCGGGAGAAACACAGATACGCAGTATTTT. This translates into CASRTESSSGRNTDTQYF.

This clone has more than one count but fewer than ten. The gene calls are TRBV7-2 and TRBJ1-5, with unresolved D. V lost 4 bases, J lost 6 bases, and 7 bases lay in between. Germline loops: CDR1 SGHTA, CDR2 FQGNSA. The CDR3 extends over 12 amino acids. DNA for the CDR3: TGTGCCAGCAGCTCCGCCTCTCAGCCCCAGCATTTT. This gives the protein CASSSASQPQHF.